This T cell receptor beta chain was identified during a study of cytomegalovirus exposure and HLA in healthy donors. General study points: Highly shared variants forming one cluster were likely a sequencing artifact.

This clone was found a few times. What it binds is not known. Germline V CDR1 and CDR2: GTSNPN, SVGIG (reference sequence). The CDR3 runs 15 residues. V was clipped by 2 bases and J by 9 bases; unmatched bases: 14. PCR employed 60 Vbeta and 13 Jbeta primers. The assay was immunoSEQ multiplex PCR, and TCRdb's table has in-frame clones only and misses some. The sample holds about 130,000 clones; about 10% are singletons and the top ten take 4.5% to 5%. The receptor's source is a woman under 30 in good health and CMV-seropositive. Sequenced sample: PBMCs. This chain connects TRBV30 to TRBJ2-5; TRBD1 aligns across 8 bases. CDR3 amino acids: CAWSTAGTGRTAQYF. CDR3 coding DNA: TGTGCCTGGAGTACAGCCGGGACAGGTCGAACGGCCCAGTACTTC.